Following are 5 T cell receptor beta chains from one sample sequenced in a study of shared clonotypes between healthy human individuals. Using immunoSEQ multiplex PCR, the repertoire was profiled, and TCRdb retains in-frame clones only, with some absent. This sample carries roughly 2.2 million clones, roughly 90% of them seen once, and the ten largest clones take approximately 0.4%. Sequencing was done on a sample of naive CD4+ T cells from PBMCs. The subset here: CD45RA+ positively selected. The receptor set was obtained from a man between 18 and 29 years old in good health. Some clones in this sample may be carry-over from other donors' samples.

This clone has a handful of counts. The chain has TRBV9 and TRBJ1-1; D unresolved. Germline V gene sequence: CDR1 SGDLS, CDR2 YYNGEE. V was trimmed by 3 bases and J by 1 base, leaving 10 bases between them. The CDR3 runs 14 residues. The CDR3 coding sequence is TGTGCCAGCAGCGCCCAGGTGAAGAACACTGAAGCTTTCTTT. The encoded protein is CASSAQVKNTEAFF. The full variable domain, with the rest looked up from reference TRBV9 and TRBJ1-1, is DSGVTQTPKHLITATGQRVTLRCSPRSGDLSVYWYQQSLDQGLQFLIQYYNGEERAKGNILERFSAQQFPDLHSELNLSSLELGDSALYFCASSAQVKNTEAFFGQGTRLTVV.

V and J are TRBV2 and TRBJ2-7; maybe TRBD1 (5 bases). The CDR3 runs 13 residues. Germline V gene sequence: CDR1 SNHLY, CDR2 FYNNEI. V lost 6 bases to trimming and J lost 1 base, with 10 bases between them. The CDR3 nucleotides read TGTGCCAGCAGACAGGATATGTCCTACGAGCAGTACTTC. Encoded protein: CASRQDMSYEQYF. Full variable domain (rest looked up from reference TRBV2 and TRBJ2-7): EPEVTQTPSHQVTQMGQEVILRCVPISNHLYFYWYRQILGQKVEFLVSFYNNEISEKSEIFDDQFSVERPDGSNFTLKIRSTKLEDSAMYFCASRQDMSYEQYFGPGTRLTVT.

This clone occurred once. V usage is TRBV7-9 and J usage is TRBJ2-5; 9 nucleotides agree with TRBD1. This CDR3 has 15 residues. From germline, CDR1 is SEHNR and CDR2 FQNEAQ (reference sequence). After removal of 4 bases from V and 2 bases from J, the junction contained 5 bases not matched to a gene. CDR3 amino acids: CASSSGTGQQETQYF. As DNA, the CDR3 is TGTGCCAGCAGCTCCGGGACAGGGCAACAAGAGACCCAGTACTTC.

This clone was recorded only once. The chain is built from TRBV4-3 and TRBJ2-1; TRBD2 is a possible D gene (5 bases). V lost 1 base and J lost 0, with 16 bases in between. There are 18 residues in the CDR3. Germline CDR1 reads LGHNA; CDR2 reads YSLEER. The CDR3 protein is CASSQGALSGGSYNEQFF. Written as DNA, the CDR3 is TGCGCCAGCAGCCAAGGTGCGCTCAGCGGAGGCTCCTACAATGAGCAGTTCTTC.

The chain has TRBV7-9 and TRBJ1-2, with D unresolved. V dropped 5 bases and J dropped 3 bases, with 22 bases sitting between them. The CDR3 has 17 residues. The germline V gene encodes CDR1 SEHNR and CDR2 FQNEAQ (reference sequence). Here the CDR3 DNA reads TGTGCCAGCAGCGACCCGGACGGGCCCCTGCCTGACTATGGCTACACCTTC. Translation gives CASSDPDGPLPDYGYTF.